The 23 T cell receptor beta chains reported below all come from one sample, sequenced in a study of blood T cell repertoires in COVID-19. Measured with immunoSEQ multiplex PCR; TCRdb has only the in-frame clones, and not every one. The repertoire consists of roughly 270,000 clones, with around 90% occurring once and the leading ten covering approximately 8.8%. The specimen was peripheral blood. Receptor source: a young man with active or convalescent COVID-19.

J is TRBJ2-7 and V is TRBV9, with TRBD2 identical over 8 bases. With 0 bases clipped from V and 3 bases from J, the junction kept 5 bases outside the gene matches. The germline V gene encodes CDR1 SGDLS and CDR2 YYNGEE. There are 15 residues in the CDR3. CDR3 nucleotide sequence: TGTGCCAGCAGCGTAGGATCTACTAGCGGCTACGAGCAGTACTTC. As protein: CASSVGSTSGYEQYF. The full variable domain, with the rest looked up from reference TRBV9 and TRBJ2-7, is DSGVTQTPKHLITATGQRVTLRCSPRSGDLSVYWYQQSLDQGLQFLIQYYNGEERAKGNILERFSAQQFPDLHSELNLSSLELGDSALYFCASSVGSTSGYEQYFGPGTRLTVT.

The chain combines TRBV6-5 with TRBJ1-1; tentatively, D is TRBD1 (6 bases). Trimming took off 6 bases at V and 6 bases at J, with 20 bases between the two ends. The V gene's germline CDR1 is MNHEY and CDR2 SVGAGI. CDR3 length equals 15 residues. The CDR3 DNA reads as TGTGCCAGCAGGGCGAAGGGGGGGCCCATCGCTGAAGCTTTCTTT. Protein sequence: CASRAKGGPIAEAFF.

The rearrangement uses TRBV4-1 and TRBJ2-7, with 8 bases fitting TRBD2. The CDR3 is 15 residues long. Germline V gives CDR1 MGHRA, CDR2 YSYEKL. V was clipped by 0 bases and J by 7 bases; unmatched bases: 8. CDR3 nucleotide sequence: TGCGCCAGCAGCCAAGACGGCGGGGGGCGCGGTGAGCAGTACTTC. Its translation is CASSQDGGGRGEQYF.

The gene calls are TRBV6-5 and TRBJ1-2; no clear D gene. V lost 10 bases and J lost 1, with 13 bases in between. Germline CDR1 reads MNHEY; CDR2 reads SVGAGI. CDR3 size: 13 residues. CDR3 in amino acids: CATQKEFNYGYTF. CDR3 DNA sequence: TGTGCCACCCAGAAGGAGTTTAACTATGGCTACACCTTC.

This clone came up once. This chain links TRBV4-3 with TRBJ1-1, with TRBD1 identical over 9 bases. CDR1 and CDR2 from the germline V gene are LGHNA and YSLEER. The CDR3 spans 19 residues. With 2 bases clipped from V and 1 base from J, the junction kept 14 bases outside the gene matches. The CDR3 DNA reads as TGCGCCAGCAGCCAACAGCAAAACAGGGGGCGAAAGACGAACACTGAAGCTTTCTTT. Translated, it gives CASSQQQNRGRKTNTEAFF.

This chain links TRBV9 with TRBJ1-4; 9 bases line up with TRBD1. CDR3 length equals 14 residues. V lost 6 bases to trimming and J lost 7 bases; unmatched junction nucleotides: 7. In germline, CDR1 is SGDLS, CDR2 YYNGEE. In DNA, the CDR3 is TGTGCCAGCACCCCAACAGGGGGCGGTGAAAAACTGTTTTTT. This translates into CASTPTGGGEKLFF. The full variable domain, in which reference TRBV9 and TRBJ1-4 provide the parts outside the CDR3, is DSGVTQTPKHLITATGQRVTLRCSPRSGDLSVYWYQQSLDQGLQFLIQYYNGEERAKGNILERFSAQQFPDLHSELNLSSLELGDSALYFCASTPTGGGEKLFFGSGTQLSVL.

The CDR3 here is CASLGTGGGDEQFF. CDR3 DNA: TGTGCCAGTCTCGGGACAGGGGGCGGGGATGAGCAGTTCTTC. V gene TRBV6-5 combines with J gene TRBJ2-1; 12 bases line up with TRBD1. Unmatched junction bases numbered 8, after V lost 9 bases and J lost 8 bases. The germline V gene has CDR1 MNHEY and CDR2 SVGAGI. CDR3 length equals 14 residues.

The gene calls are TRBV20-1 and TRBJ1-2; no definite D call. Per the germline V gene, CDR1 is DFQATT and CDR2 is SNEGSKA (reference sequence). The V gene lost 6 bases and the J gene lost 6 bases, with 8 bases spanning the gap. The CDR3 runs to 10 residues. The CDR3 DNA reads as TGCAGTGCCCTCGGGGATGGCTACACCTTC. It specifies CSALGDGYTF.

J is TRBJ1-6 and V is TRBV2, with 11 bases identical to TRBD1. Germline V lookup: CDR1 SNHLY, CDR2 FYNNEI. The trim removed 4 bases at V and 6 bases at J, leaving 2 bases unmatched. The CDR3 contains 15 residues. This chain's CDR3 is CASSVDRGLNSPLHF. CDR3 bases: TGTGCCAGCAGTGTGGACAGGGGGCTTAATTCACCCCTCCACTTT. The whole variable domain, filled in from reference TRBV2 and TRBJ1-6, reads EPEVTQTPSHQVTQMGQEVILRCVPISNHLYFYWYRQILGQKVEFLVSFYNNEISEKSEIFDDQFSVERPDGSNFTLKIRSTKLEDSAMYFCASSVDRGLNSPLHFGNGTRLTVT.

The chain has TRBV9 and TRBJ2-7; D not resolved. Germline CDR1 reads SGDLS; CDR2 reads YYNGEE. This CDR3 comprises 13 residues. V lost 0 bases and J 3 bases, leaving 7 bases between the germline ends. Written as DNA, the CDR3 is TGTGCCAGCAGCGTAGGCGGAGACTACGAGCAGTACTTC. The encoded protein is CASSVGGDYEQYF. Drawing the rest from reference TRBV9 and TRBJ2-7, the complete variable domain is DSGVTQTPKHLITATGQRVTLRCSPRSGDLSVYWYQQSLDQGLQFLIQYYNGEERAKGNILERFSAQQFPDLHSELNLSSLELGDSALYFCASSVGGDYEQYFGPGTRLTVT.

CDR3 protein: CSVGLDGTSGGSEQFF. The CDR3 DNA sequence: TGCAGCGTTGGATTGGACGGGACTAGCGGGGGAAGTGAGCAGTTCTTC. This chain joins TRBV29-1 and TRBJ2-1; 14 nucleotides agree with TRBD2. The CDR3 spans 16 residues. V trimming: 4 bases; J trimming: 9 bases; junction bases outside the gene matches: 11. Germline lookup yields CDR1 SQVTM and CDR2 ANQGSEA.

The chain is built from TRBV6-2 or TRBV6-3 and TRBJ1-4; D unresolved. Germline CDR1 reads MNHEY; CDR2 reads SVGEGT. The CDR3 totals 12 residues. Trimming left V 0 bases short and J 10 bases short, with 6 bases between. CDR3 bases: TGTGCCAGCAGTTACTCCCGGGGAAAACTGTTTTTT. It encodes CASSYSRGKLFF.

The sample holds a few counts of this clone. The chain recombines TRBV5-1 with TRBJ2-1; D gene unclear. Looked up from germline, CDR1 is SGHRS and CDR2 is YFSETQ. V lost 4 bases to trimming and J lost 4 bases, with 12 bases between them. The CDR3 totals 14 residues. DNA for the CDR3: TGCGCCAGCAGCCAAGATGTACTTTACAATGAGCAGTTCTTC. It is translated as CASSQDVLYNEQFF.

V usage is TRBV25-1 and J usage is TRBJ1-2, with a tentative D call TRBD1 (6 bases). CDR3 size: 12 residues. Trimming removed 7 bases from V and 5 bases from J, with 11 bases in between. CDR1 and CDR2 from the germline V gene are MGHDK and SYGVNS. The CDR3 loop reads CASTGQSYGYTF. For the CDR3, the DNA is TGTGCCAGCACCGGACAGAGTTATGGCTACACCTTC.

The chain recombines TRBV27 with TRBJ2-3; D may be TRBD1 (5 bases). The CDR3 length is 12 residues. V was cut by 6 bases and J by 7 bases, with 11 bases left in between. Germline assignment: CDR1 MNHEY and CDR2 SMNVEV (reference sequence). CDR3 loop: CASRGVRNTQYF. The CDR3 coding sequence is TGTGCCAGCAGAGGGGTGCGAAATACGCAGTATTTT.

CDR3 residues: CASSLSTSDTDTQYF. In nucleotides, the CDR3 is TGTGCCAGCAGCCTATCGACTAGCGACACAGATACGCAGTATTTT. V and J are TRBV5-4 and TRBJ2-3, with TRBD2 identical over 8 bases. V shed 4 bases and J 2 bases; nucleotides not matched to a gene: 6. The CDR3 runs to 15 residues. CDR1 and CDR2 (germline): SGHNT, YYREEE (reference sequence). The full variable domain, completed using reference TRBV5-4 and TRBJ2-3, is ETGVTQSPTHLIKTRGQQVTLRCSSQSGHNTVSWYQQALGQGPQFIFQYYREEENGRGNFPPRFSGLQFPNYSSELNVNALELDDSALYLCASSLSTSDTDTQYFGPGTRLTVL.

CDR3 nucleotides: TGTGCCTGGACCAAAATCCAAAAACCAATCCGGGACAGGGAAAGTAAGGAGCAGTACTTC. Residues: CAWTKIQKPIRDRESKEQYF. This sequence joins TRBV30 and TRBJ2-7; 9 positions match TRBD1. The CDR3 loop spans 20 amino acids. V lost 4 bases and J lost 7; bases outside the gene matches: 29. CDR1 is GTSNPN and CDR2 is SVGIG in the germline V gene (reference sequence).

The V call is TRBV7-9, the J call TRBJ1-2, with a tentative D call TRBD1 (5 bases). The CDR3 length is 14 residues. Trimming shortened V by 5 bases and J by 3 bases, and 13 bases separated the two germline ends. Germline CDR1 SEHNR, CDR2 FQNEAQ (reference sequence). This CDR3 is CASSPQGGYYGYTF. The CDR3 region has the DNA TGTGCCAGCAGCCCCCAGGGTGGATACTATGGCTACACCTTC. The variable domain in full, with the rest retrieved from reference TRBV7-9 and TRBJ1-2, is DTGVSQNPRHKITKRGQNVTFRCDPISEHNRLYWYRQTLGQGPEFLTYFQNEAQLEKSRLLSDRFSAERPKGSFSTLEIQRTEQGDSAMYLCASSPQGGYYGYTFGSGTRLTVV.

The V gene is TRBV7-9, the J gene TRBJ1-5; tentative D call: TRBD1 (5 bases). CDR3 length: 18 residues. The V gene's germline CDR1 is SEHNR and CDR2 FQNEAQ (reference sequence). V was trimmed by 1 base and J by 5 bases, leaving 21 bases between them. CDR3 loop: CASSLVELGRVNDQPQHF. In DNA, the CDR3 is TGTGCCAGCAGCTTAGTTGAGCTGGGCAGGGTTAATGATCAGCCCCAGCATTTT. Full variable domain (missing parts from reference TRBV7-9 and TRBJ1-5): DTGVSQNPRHKITKRGQNVTFRCDPISEHNRLYWYRQTLGQGPEFLTYFQNEAQLEKSRLLSDRFSAERPKGSFSTLEIQRTEQGDSAMYLCASSLVELGRVNDQPQHFGDGTRLSIL.

This clone came up once. V gene TRBV6-2 or TRBV6-3 combines with J gene TRBJ2-7; D possibly corresponds to TRBD1 (6 bases). The CDR3 consists of 16 residues. Germline V CDR1 and CDR2: MNHEY, SVGEGT. The germline V and J ends were trimmed by 1 base and 3 bases, with 16 bases remaining between them. The DNA of the CDR3 is TGTGCCAGCAGTTACTTATCCCCAGGGGTGGGCTACGAGCAGTACTTC. Residues: CASSYLSPGVGYEQYF.

A note on this clone: Distinct nucleotide sequences in the sample also encode this CDR3. The rearrangement uses TRBV19 and TRBJ1-1, with TRBD1 identical over 8 bases. J was trimmed by 5 bases and V by 5 bases; bases with no gene match: 4. The CDR3 runs to 13 residues. Per the germline V gene, CDR1 is LNHDA and CDR2 is SQIVND (reference sequence). CDR3 coding DNA: TGTGCCAGTAGTCTTACAGGGGGAACTGAAGCTTTCTTT. Protein: CASSLTGGTEAFF.

The chain employs TRBV6-6 and TRBJ1-2; tentative D call: TRBD1 (5 bases). V was pared by 7 bases and J by 2 bases, with 17 bases between. Germline CDR1 and CDR2: MNHNY and SVGAGI (reference sequence). This CDR3 comprises 15 residues. CDR3 coding DNA: TGTGCCAGCACCCAGGGTGGGCCGAGAAACTATGGCTACACCTTC. Translation: CASTQGGPRNYGYTF.

The chain links TRBV15 to TRBJ2-1, with D possibly being TRBD2 (6 bases). Germline CDR1 LNHNV, CDR2 YYDKDF (reference sequence). CDR3 length: 16 residues. Trimming cost V 3 bases and J 0 bases, with 12 bases left between them. This CDR3 reads CATSRERGSSYNEQFF. The CDR3 DNA reads TGTGCCACCAGCAGGGAACGGGGGAGCTCCTACAATGAGCAGTTCTTC.